This T cell receptor beta chain was profiled in a study of T cell repertoires in cytomegalovirus infection. About the research overall: From public TCR beta signatures came an indication of both CMV infection and matching HLA type.

Ten or more counts support this clonotype. Its antigen is currently unknown. Notes on the study in general: CMV-specific TCR beta clonotypes restricted by HLA-C dominated the ex vivo response.

TCRdb re-analysed the reads in MiXCR, keeping a single row per CDR3 protein. The repertoire holds about 180,000 distinct CDR3 sequences, with approximately 15% as singletons. This CDR3 contains 16 residues. In germline, CDR1 is MNHEY, CDR2 SVGAGI. The junction had 7 bases not matched to a gene; V was cut back by 6 bases and J by 4 bases. Sequencing was carried out using PBMCs. The genes are TRBV6-5 and TRBJ2-2; the match to TRBD2 covers 11 bases. This TCR came from a human donor in good health (CMV status not recorded). Some clones in this sample may be carry-over from other donors' samples. The CDR3: CASSLAGGPTTGELFF. The CDR3 nucleotides read TGTGCCAGCAGCTTAGCGGGAGGGCCGACCACCGGGGAGCTGTTTTTT.